One T cell receptor (beta chain) is described in this entry. This clone has only a few counts. There is no known antigen for this receptor. Base qualities are not recorded, but no much larger clone differs from it by a single base. The sample comes from a study of blood T cell repertoires in COVID-19 (dated by TCRdb to 2018 to 2020). Study-level background: The collaborator samples originated in the United States, Italy and Spain and spanned the acute and convalescent phases of COVID-19. The prospective study material was composed of cDNA or gDNA derived from T cells, B-cell-depleted T cells, or PBMCs. The dataset comprised deeply sampled blood TCRbeta repertoires from subjects exposed to, actively infected with, or recovered from COVID-19. The repertoires were released in a freely available public database intended as a resource for research on the immune response to SARS-CoV-2. Samples were obtained from the ongoing ImmuneRACE study (first 160 participants) and from some 1,200 subjects provided by 6 global collaborators. Nearly every sample came with metadata listing a de-identified subject ID, COVID-19 status, age in years and sex. Where HLA class I and class II types were available, the types were taken from metadata supplied by the sample provider, not from assay-based typing. Broader findings and caveats from the paper: How much clinical and demographic metadata was included differed by source and by participant, and the metadata was provided uncurated.

At one collaborating source in Seattle, patients were enrolled during active infection and were followed longitudinally through the course of disease. Collaborating institutions collected whole blood in K2EDTA tubes following their own protocols. For TCRbeta analysis, collaborators shipped samples in one of three forms: frozen whole blood, isolated PBMCs, or DNA extracted from either of those sample types. The immunoSEQ Assay, a bias-controlled multiplex PCR, was used to amplify TCRbeta CDR3 regions from genomic DNA. The paper's data handling went like this. The number of nucleated cells in each sample was estimated from the amplification of reference gene primers within the assay. To quantify the absolute abundance of each unique TCRbeta CDR3 rearrangement, sequence reads were collapsed and filtered. For each sample, productive Simpson clonality was calculated as the square root of Simpson's diversity index over productive rearrangements. Sourced from immuneACCESS, this table was stored by TCRdb with only in-frame sequences that have V and J called. A share of the clones is absent; for the studies checked, an unresolved V gene accounts for under half, and the remainder has no known explanation. The V and J calls and clone size are taken from that table; D and trimming were inferred from the DNA. Counted in this sample were 70,000 or so clones; roughly four fifths of them appeared once. Jointly, the top ten make up about 15% of the sample.

CDR1 and CDR2 (SNHLY, FYNNEI) derive from the germline V gene. Trimming leaves V shorter by 6 bases and J shorter by 3 bases, with the junction holding 5 bases beyond the gene matches. From cysteine to phenylalanine, the CDR3 is 13 amino acids long. Only CDR3 DNA remains: 39 bases, in frame from the first base. The sample comprised peripheral blood. The clonotype was recovered from a man aged 55-75 years with COVID-19, enrolled during active disease. The chain is assembled from TRBV2 and TRBJ2-7; a stretch of 7 junction bases matches TRBD1. The CDR3 in this case is CASREDRNYEQYF. The DNA sequence follows: TGTGCCAGCAGAGAGGACAGGAACTACGAGCAGTACTTC.